Listed below are T cell receptor beta chains from one sample, sequenced in a study of T cell responses to AZD1222 COVID-19 vaccine. The method was immunoSEQ multiplex PCR; TCRdb's version includes in-frame clones alone and lacks a portion of them. The sample records 150,000 to 200,000 clones, under 95% being singletons. The sequencing used peripheral blood, collected 28 days after the second AZD1222 dose. The receptors shown here come from an adult who received the AZD1222 COVID-19 vaccine. CDR3s include the opening cysteine and the closing phenylalanine or tryptophan. The D gene is left open where the match is weak. Clone size is given for some rows only: seen once, a few or many times, or a class if the clone is expanded.

TRBJ1-5	.	TRBV21-1	.	13	TGTGCCAGCAGCAAACCTGAGAATCAGCCCCAGCATTTT	CASSKPENQPQHF
TRBJ2-1	once	TRBV18	.	18	TGTGCCAGCTCACCGGTTCTTCGGGGGGCTCCGTCCTACAATGAGCAGTTCTTC	CASSPVLRGAPSYNEQFF
TRBJ2-5	.	TRBV5-1	.	17	TGCGCCAGCAGCTTGGGGATCAGCGACACAAGATACGAGACCCAGTACTTC	CASSLGISDTRYETQYF
TRBJ1-2	.	TRBV6-5	.	14	TGTGCCAGCAGCCGGACTTGGACGGCGAAAGGCTACACCTTC	CASSRTWTAKGYTF
TRBJ2-1	.	TRBV5-4	.	15	TGTGCCAGCAGCTTGGCGGGGGACTCCTACAATGAGCAGTTCTTC	CASSLAGDSYNEQFF
TRBJ2-1	.	TRBV12-5	.	15	TGTGCTAGTGGTTTGGTAATGGGCCGGCGGAATGAGCAGTTCTTC	CASGLVMGRRNEQFF
TRBJ1-1	.	TRBV27	TRBD1	15	TGTGCCAGCAGTCCTATGACAGGGGTGAACACTGAAGCTTTCTTT	CASSPMTGVNTEAFF
TRBJ1-2	few	TRBV12-3/TRBV12-4	.	12	TGTGCCAGCAGTCAATCAGGATATGGCTACACCTTC	CASSQSGYGYTF
TRBJ1-1	once	TRBV18	TRBD1	16	TGTGCCAGCTCACCAACGGCCGGGACAGGGGGCACTGAAGCTTTCTTT	CASSPTAGTGGTEAFF
TRBJ2-1	.	TRBV11-3	.	13	TGTGCCAGCAGCTTAAACCAGTACAATGAGCAGTTCTTC	CASSLNQYNEQFF
TRBJ2-6	.	TRBV6-4	.	15	TGTGCCAGCAGTGACTCGGGGGCTGGGGCCAACGTCCTGACTTTC	CASSDSGAGANVLTF